The 18 T cell receptor beta chains given below trace back to one sample, sequenced in a study of cytotoxic CD8 clonotypes in ibrutinib-treated CLL. Repertoires were generated with immunoSEQ multiplex PCR, while TCRdb's copy carries only in-frame clones and drops some. The data contain about 300,000 clones, around 76% of them singletons. The sample consisted of PBMCs, taken at disease progression, from a patient treated with ibrutinib. All receptors derive from a human donor with chronic lymphocytic leukemia.

In this sample, this clone turned up a few times. The V and J genes are TRBV5-1 and TRBJ1-3, with D unclear. The CDR3 consists of 13 residues. The V end was cut by 1 base, the J end by 4 bases, with 6 bases between. Per germline, CDR1 SGHRS and CDR2 YFSETQ. The CDR3 sequence is CASSLFLGNTIYF. The CDR3 DNA reads as TGCGCCAGCAGCTTGTTTTTAGGAAACACCATATATTTT.

The rearrangement joins TRBV4-1 to TRBJ2-7; D is uncertain. Per the germline V gene, CDR1 is MGHRA and CDR2 is YSYEKL. This CDR3 has 18 amino acids. Trimming removed 4 bases from V and 1 base from J, with 23 bases in between. CDR3: CASSRDRAGLRQSYEQYF. In nucleotides, the CDR3 is TGCGCCAGCAGCCGCGATCGGGCTGGGTTGAGACAATCCTACGAGCAGTACTTC.

V gene TRBV5-1 combines with J gene TRBJ1-2; possible D gene TRBD1, 5 bases. The CDR3 is made up of 13 amino acids. V gave up 0 bases and J gave up 2 bases, with 5 bases separating them. The germline gives CDR1 SGHRS, CDR2 YFSETQ. This CDR3 reads CASSLGQNYGYTF. The CDR3 nucleotides are TGCGCCAGCAGCTTGGGACAGAACTATGGCTACACCTTC.

This rearrangement joins TRBV2 to TRBJ2-7; 10 bases agree with TRBD1. CDR3 length: 15 residues. Germline-derived CDR1 and CDR2 are SNHLY and FYNNEI. V was pared by 7 bases and J by 0 bases, with 6 bases of the junction left unmatched. The CDR3 nucleotides read TGTGCCAGCAAGACCGGACAGGGGGTCTCCTACGAGCAGTACTTC. Translation gives CASKTGQGVSYEQYF.

V gene TRBV29-1 combines with J gene TRBJ2-5; TRBD2 matches at 14 bases. The CDR3 has 15 residues. Germline V lookup: CDR1 SQVTM, CDR2 ANQGSEA. Trimming took 3 bases from V and 2 from J; bases not matched to a gene: 2. CDR3 in amino acids: CSVEGTSGRQETQYF. The CDR3 DNA sequence: TGCAGCGTTGAGGGGACTAGCGGGAGACAAGAGACCCAGTACTTC.

The rearrangement uses TRBV5-1 and TRBJ2-2, with D tentatively TRBD2 (5 bases). CDR3 length equals 15 residues. V was shortened by 2 bases and J by 0 bases, with 8 bases between the two germline ends. Germline CDR1 and CDR2: SGHRS and YFSETQ. The CDR3 region is CASSLRTSNTGELFF. For the CDR3, the DNA is TGCGCCAGCAGCTTAAGGACTTCGAACACCGGGGAGCTGTTTTTT.

Comment on this clone: Other DNA sequences within the sample encode an identical CDR3. The chain uses TRBV11-3 and TRBJ2-3; unclear D gene. V gave up 4 bases and J gave up 3 bases, with 2 bases separating them. Germline V gene sequence: CDR1 SGHNT, CDR2 YENEEA. This CDR3 has 11 amino acids. CDR3 DNA sequence: TGTGCCAGCAGCTCAACAGATACGCAGTATTTT. This translates into CASSSTDTQYF.

This sequence joins TRBV27 and TRBJ1-1; no clear D gene. The V end was cut by 7 bases, the J end by 0 bases, with 12 bases between. Germline V gives CDR1 MNHEY, CDR2 SMNVEV (reference sequence). The CDR3 spans 14 residues. The CDR3 region is CASKKRGMNTEAFF. The CDR3 DNA is TGTGCCAGCAAGAAAAGAGGGATGAACACTGAAGCTTTCTTT.

As regards this clone: A junction end diverges from the germline sequence, so it may reflect a read error. The J gene is TRBJ2-3, the V gene TRBV15, with D unclear. The CDR3 runs to 14 residues. In germline, CDR1 is LNHNV, CDR2 YYDKDF (reference sequence). DNA of the CDR3: TGTGCCACCAGCAGAGATTATAGCACCGATACGCAGTATTTT. This sequence encodes CATSRDYSTDTQYF.

This sequence joins TRBV9 and TRBJ2-5; D is perhaps TRBD2 (5 bases). V lost 0 bases, J lost 3 bases, and 12 bases lay in between. This CDR3 region has 15 residues. Germline V gene lookup returns CDR1 SGDLS and CDR2 YYNGEE. The DNA for the CDR3 is TGTGCCAGCAGCGTAGCGGGATCCTTTAAAGAGACCCAGTACTTC. Translation: CASSVAGSFKETQYF.

The chain employs TRBV5-1 and TRBJ1-2, with D uncertain. The germline gives CDR1 SGHRS, CDR2 YFSETQ. Trimming took 4 bases from V and 4 from J, leaving 17 bases between them. The CDR3 spans 15 residues. The CDR3 coding sequence is TGCGCCAGCAGCCCGAGGGCGGGGAACGCCTATGGCTACACCTTC. It codes for CASSPRAGNAYGYTF.

This clone was picked up a small number of times. V is TRBV5-1 and J is TRBJ2-7; D tentatively fits TRBD1 or TRBD2 (5 bases each). Trimming pared 0 bases from V and 0 bases from J, leaving 19 bases between. In germline, CDR1 is SGHRS, CDR2 YFSETQ. This CDR3 contains 18 residues. The DNA of the CDR3 is TGCGCCAGCAGCTTGGGGCCAATTTCGGGGCCCTTCTCCTACGAGCAGTACTTC. Translating it yields CASSLGPISGPFSYEQYF.

This clone was seen a handful of times. The chain uses TRBV27 and TRBJ1-2; 7 bases map to TRBD1. V shed 6 bases, J shed 5 bases, and the junction held 9 bases outside the gene matches. The germline gives CDR1 MNHEY, CDR2 SMNVEV (reference sequence). This CDR3 contains 14 residues. CDR3 DNA sequence: TGTGCCAGCAGCCCCGCCGGGGACAGATATGGCTACACCTTC. It translates to CASSPAGDRYGYTF.

The chain combines TRBV4-3 with TRBJ2-2; D uncertain. Germline values: CDR1 LGHNA, CDR2 YSLEER. V was clipped by 6 bases and J by 2 bases, with 10 bases between them. CDR3 length: 14 amino acids. The CDR3: CASSHRTNTGELFF. The DNA for the CDR3 is TGCGCCAGCAGTCACCGGACCAACACCGGGGAGCTGTTTTTT.

This clone was detected once. The V gene is TRBV28, the J gene TRBJ1-2; possible D gene TRBD1, 6 bases. V lost 6 bases and J lost 14, with 16 bases in between. The germline V gene encodes CDR1 MDHEN and CDR2 SYDVKM. The CDR3 runs 11 residues. CDR3 sequence reads: CASRSQPRGTF. The DNA for the CDR3 is TGTGCCAGCAGATCACAACCAAGGGGGACCTTC.

The rearrangement links TRBV7-8 to TRBJ2-5, with 8 positions matching TRBD1. Losses at the gene ends were 1 base for V and 2 bases for J; bases not matched to a gene: 3. Looked up from germline, CDR1 is SGHVS and CDR2 is FQNEAQ. The CDR3 has 15 residues. This CDR3 is CASSLGGQGQETQYF. In DNA form, the CDR3 reads TGTGCCAGCAGCTTAGGTGGACAGGGTCAAGAGACCCAGTACTTC. Looking up the rest from reference TRBV7-8 and TRBJ2-5 gives the full variable domain: GAGVSQSPRYKVAKRGQDVALRCDPISGHVSLFWYQQALGQGPEFLTYFQNEAQLDKSGLPSDRFFAERPEGSVSTLKIQRTQQEDSAVYLCASSLGGQGQETQYFGPGTRLLVL.

The chain links TRBV10-3 to TRBJ1-1; no clear D gene. The CDR3 is 13 amino acids. V gave up 7 bases and J gave up 1 base, with 10 bases separating them. In germline, CDR1 is ENHRY, CDR2 SYGVKD. Here the CDR3 reads CAINREPNTEAFF. The DNA for the CDR3 is TGTGCCATCAATAGGGAACCGAACACTGAAGCTTTCTTT.

This chain joins TRBV4-3 and TRBJ1-4, with 9 bases lining up with TRBD1. Per the germline V gene, CDR1 is LGHNA and CDR2 is YSLEER. The J segment lost 7 bases and the V segment lost 4 bases, leaving 13 bases of the junction unmatched. The CDR3 sequence is 17 residues long. CDR3 protein: CASSPGTGFFALEKLFF. CDR3 coding DNA: TGCGCCAGCAGCCCAGGGACAGGGTTTTTTGCCCTTGAAAAACTGTTTTTT.